This T cell receptor beta chain was recorded in a study of T cell responses to AZD1222 COVID-19 vaccine. Looked up from germline, CDR1 is MNHNS and CDR2 is SASEGT. CDR3 length: 15 residues. V was clipped by 2 bases and J by 1 base, with 11 bases between them. Measured with immunoSEQ multiplex PCR; TCRdb has only the in-frame clones, and not every one. The sample contains 100,000 to 150,000 clones, about 91% of which appear only once. The sequencing used peripheral blood, collected on day 0 of AZD1222 vaccination. The V call is TRBV6-1, the J call TRBJ2-5; the D is unclear. The origin of this receptor is an adult in good health. The CDR3 sequence: CASSEPRAAQETQYF. For the CDR3, the DNA is TGTGCCAGCAGTGAACCTAGGGCAGCCCAAGAGACCCAGTACTTC.